These 13 T cell receptor beta chains came from one sample sequenced in a study of T cells in Graves' hyperthyroidism and ophthalmopathy. Authors of the study amplified TCR beta CDR3 regions from RNA transcripts. The HTBI primer set was used in a first-round RT-PCR of the TCR CDR3. TCRdb reprocessed the multiplex PCR reads via MiXCR and lists one record per CDR3 protein. The sample carries roughly 380,000 distinct CDR3 sequences, approximately 13% recorded once. The sample comprised blood. These receptors came from a young man with Graves' hyperthyroidism that later progressed to Graves' ophthalmopathy.

This clonotype was detected many times. This chain uses TRBV3-1 with TRBJ1-1; the D is unclear. CDR3 length equals 12 residues. Trimming removed 1 base from V and 9 bases from J, with 9 bases in between. Germline V gene lookup returns CDR1 LGHDT and CDR2 YNNKEL (reference sequence). CDR3 loop: CASSQGPKKAFF. Written as DNA, the CDR3 is TGTGCCAGCAGCCAAGGCCCTAAGAAAGCTTTCTTT.

This clonotype occurred many times. This chain links TRBV27 with TRBJ2-7; 9 nucleotides agree with TRBD1. Germline trimming cut 3 bases from V and 5 bases from J; bases unmatched to any gene: 5. The CDR3 length is 14 residues. From germline, CDR1 is MNHEY and CDR2 SMNVEV (reference sequence). The CDR3 DNA reads TGTGCCAGCAGTTTTGGACAGGGGATACACGAGCAGTACTTC. Residues: CASSFGQGIHEQYF.

This clonotype came up a few times. The chain couples TRBV28 to TRBJ1-5; 7 bases agree with TRBD1. The germline V gene encodes CDR1 MDHEN and CDR2 SYDVKM. The CDR3 extends over 16 amino acids. V dropped 5 bases and J dropped 2; count of bases not matched to a gene: 9. CDR3 DNA sequence: TGTGCCAGCAGTACCCGACAGGGCTGGGGCAATCAGCCCCAGCATTTT. It specifies CASSTRQGWGNQPQHF.

This clonotype was found many times. The chain carries TRBV19 and TRBJ2-1, with a tentative D call TRBD2 (6 bases). Germline loops: CDR1 LNHDA, CDR2 SQIVND (reference sequence). CDR3 length: 16 amino acids. Trimming shortened V by 3 bases and J by 7 bases, and 19 bases separated the two germline ends. For the CDR3, the DNA is TGTGCCAGTAGTATGGGTAGCGGACCAGATTTTAATGAGCAGTTCTTC. Its protein product is CASSMGSGPDFNEQFF. Full variable domain (outside the CDR3, taken from reference TRBV19 and TRBJ2-1): DGGITQSPKYLFRKEGQNVTLSCEQNLNHDAMYWYRQDPGQGLRLIYYSQIVNDFQKGDIAEGYSVSREKKESFPLTVTSAQKNPTAFYLCASSMGSGPDFNEQFFGPGTRLTVL.

This clonotype has a count of ten or more. This chain uses TRBV28 with TRBJ1-1; 8 bases line up with TRBD1. The junction had 3 bases not matched to a gene; V was cut back by 6 bases and J by 0 bases. The length of the CDR3 is 14 residues. Germline V gives CDR1 MDHEN, CDR2 SYDVKM. CDR3 in amino acids: CASRSGGLNTEAFF. The CDR3 DNA reads as TGTGCCAGCAGATCAGGGGGCCTGAACACTGAAGCTTTCTTT.

This clonotype was recorded a few times. The V and J genes are TRBV9 and TRBJ2-1; D is unclear. The V end lost 4 bases, the J end lost 7 bases, and 9 bases lay between the germline ends. The germline V gene has CDR1 SGDLS and CDR2 YYNGEE. This CDR3 has 12 amino acids. CDR3 nucleotides: TGTGCCAGCAGCCCCCACGAAAATGAGCAGTTCTTC. It translates to CASSPHENEQFF.

This clonotype has just a few counts. The chain joins TRBV7-9 to TRBJ2-1, with D perhaps TRBD2 (6 bases). The ends were cut back, 0 bases at V and 5 bases at J, with 11 bases in the middle. The CDR3 has 15 residues. Germline V gives CDR1 SEHNR, CDR2 FQNEAQ (reference sequence). CDR3 coding DNA: TGTGCCAGCAGCTTAGCGGGAGGTTGGGACAATGAGCAGTTCTTC. Translation gives CASSLAGGWDNEQFF.

The V call is TRBV5-5, the J call TRBJ2-7, with 8 bases fitting TRBD1. The trim removed 4 bases at V and 3 bases at J, leaving 9 bases unmatched. CDR3 length: 15 residues. CDR1 SGHKS and CDR2 YYEKEE come from the germline V gene (reference sequence). Here the CDR3 DNA reads TGTGCCAGCAGCCGGTTCGGACAGGGAAGCTACGAGCAGTACTTC. The encoded protein is CASSRFGQGSYEQYF.

This clonotype was observed a few times. The V call is TRBV7-9, the J call TRBJ1-1; D remains unclear. V lost 0 bases and J lost 6, with 11 bases in between. The CDR3 extends over 14 amino acids. Germline CDR1 SEHNR, CDR2 FQNEAQ (reference sequence). The CDR3 spells CASSLAVEVAEAFF. The CDR3 DNA reads as TGTGCCAGCAGCTTAGCAGTGGAGGTCGCTGAAGCTTTCTTT.

This clonotype has a count of ten or more. V gene TRBV11-2 combines with J gene TRBJ1-1, with no clear D. Germline CDR1 and CDR2: SGHAT and FQNNGV. The CDR3 sequence is 13 residues long. Trimming took off 5 bases at V and 1 base at J, with 8 bases between the two ends. In nucleotides, the CDR3 is TGTGCCAGCAGCCCGGAGTGGAACACTGAAGCTTTCTTT. Translation: CASSPEWNTEAFF.

This clonotype was recorded many times. The V and J genes are TRBV6-1 and TRBJ1-1; D gene ambiguous. Germline V lookup: CDR1 MNHNS, CDR2 SASEGT. The ends were cut back, 7 bases at V and 0 bases at J, with 15 bases in the middle. This CDR3 has 15 residues. CDR3 nucleotides: TGTGCCAGCAAACCCGGACCTTACCTGAACACTGAAGCTTTCTTT. Its translation: CASKPGPYLNTEAFF.

This clonotype has at least ten counts. This sequence joins TRBV28 and TRBJ2-3, with 8 bases fitting TRBD1. Germline CDR1 and CDR2: MDHEN and SYDVKM. Trimming took 8 bases from V and 0 from J; bases not matched to a gene: 10. This CDR3 comprises 16 residues. This CDR3 reads CASGSGTGLSTDTQYF. In DNA, the CDR3 is TGTGCCAGCGGATCCGGGACAGGTCTTAGCACAGATACGCAGTATTTT.

In its sample, this clonotype was seen many times. The rearrangement links TRBV30 to TRBJ2-1, with 12 bases that match TRBD2. Germline CDR1 reads GTSNPN; CDR2 reads SVGIG (reference sequence). This CDR3 is built from 15 residues. V gave up 5 bases and J gave up 6 bases; unmatched junction bases: 8. The CDR3 reads CAWRKGLAGRNEQFF. Here the CDR3 DNA reads TGTGCCTGGCGAAAGGGACTAGCGGGTCGCAATGAGCAGTTCTTC.